The subject of this entry is one TCR beta chain. Its target is not known. The data stem from a study of OX40 agonist ivuxolimab in advanced cancers. Study context: Antecedent anti-PD-1, anti-PD-L1 or anti-CTLA-4 therapy was permissible, with 40% having received some.

The study sampled blood at baseline, cycle 4 day 1, and cycle 7 day 1. This CDR3 has 15 residues. From germline, CDR1 is SGHKS and CDR2 YYEKEE (reference sequence). After removal of 0 bases from V and 7 bases from J, the junction contained 3 bases not matched to a gene. Regarding the study as a whole: In the 0.1 to 3.0 mg/kg range, CD4+ and CD8+ blood T cells had expanded clonally by week 6. Some patients without response likewise showed low normalized clonal expansion.

Measured with immunoSEQ multiplex PCR; TCRdb has only the in-frame clones, and not every one. Among about 73,000 clones listed, approximately 86% were seen once. The sequencing used CD4+ or CD8+ T cells sorted from blood, collected in a trial of the OX40 agonist ivuxolimab. V usage is TRBV5-5 and J usage is TRBJ1-6; 8 nucleotides line up with TRBD1. This TCR derives from an adult with an advanced solid tumor such as melanoma, head and neck, liver or kidney cancer. CDR3 sequence reads: CASSLADRVNSPLHF. CDR3 DNA: TGTGCCAGCAGCTTGGCGGACAGGGTAAATTCACCCCTCCACTTT.